The clone carrying this T cell receptor (beta chain) was counted ten times or more. Time point defined: longitudinal time-point 1 (baseline). This specimen comes from a study of neurological immune-mediated disorders. Germline CDR1 SNHLY, CDR2 FYNNEI. Trimming pared 6 bases from V and 2 bases from J, leaving 14 bases between. The CDR3 contains 14 residues. TCRdb re-derived calls from the 5' RACE reads in MiXCR, one entry per CDR3 protein. The sample holds approximately 36,000 distinct CDR3 sequences, roughly 3.2% seen once. The specimen was PBMCs. The receptor's source is a woman between 55 and 75 years old with multiple sclerosis. This chain links TRBV2 with TRBJ2-7; D may correspond to TRBD1 or TRBD2 (5 bases each). The CDR3 sequence is CASSRDGITYEQYF. DNA of the CDR3: TGTGCCAGCAGCCGGGACGGAATTACCTACGAGCAGTACTTC. Full variable domain (missing parts from reference TRBV2 and TRBJ2-7): EPEVTQTPSHQVTQMGQEVILRCVPISNHLYFYWYRQILGQKVEFLVSFYNNEISEKSEIFDDQFSVERPDGSNFTLKIRSTKLEDSAMYFCASSRDGITYEQYFGPGTRLTVT.